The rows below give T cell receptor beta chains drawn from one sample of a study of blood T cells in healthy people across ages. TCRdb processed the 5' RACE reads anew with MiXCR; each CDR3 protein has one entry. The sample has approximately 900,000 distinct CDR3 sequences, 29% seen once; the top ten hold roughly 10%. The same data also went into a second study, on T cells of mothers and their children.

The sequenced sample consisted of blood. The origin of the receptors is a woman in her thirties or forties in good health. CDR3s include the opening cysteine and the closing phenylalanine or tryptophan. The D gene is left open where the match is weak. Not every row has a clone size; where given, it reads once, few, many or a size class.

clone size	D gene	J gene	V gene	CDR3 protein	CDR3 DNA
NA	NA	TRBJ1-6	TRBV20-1	CSARDLREGSPLHF	TGCAGTGCTAGAGATCTTCGGGAGGGTTCACCCCTCCACTTT
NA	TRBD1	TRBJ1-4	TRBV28	CASSFPLLTGSGLGKLFF	TGTGCCAGCAGTTTCCCACTGTTGACAGGGTCCGGGCTTGGAAAACTGTTTTTT
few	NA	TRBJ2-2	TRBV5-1	CASSLAAFGGTGELFF	TGCGCCAGCAGCTTGGCCGCGTTTGGGGGTACCGGGGAGCTGTTTTTT
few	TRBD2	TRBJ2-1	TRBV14	CASSQDRGLAGYNEQFF	TGTGCCAGCAGCCAAGATCGTGGGCTAGCGGGGTATAATGAGCAGTTCTTC
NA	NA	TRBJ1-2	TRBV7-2	CASSLRGDYDYTF	TGTGCCAGCAGCCTTAGAGGGGACTATGACTACACCTTC
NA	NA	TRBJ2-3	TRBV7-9	CASSPRRFSGTDTQYF	TGTGCCAGCAGCCCTCGTCGGTTTAGCGGCACAGATACGCAGTATTTT
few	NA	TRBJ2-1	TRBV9	CASSGYSNEQFF	TGTGCCAGCAGCGGATATAGCAATGAGCAGTTCTTC
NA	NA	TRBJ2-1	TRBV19	CASRETVYNEQFF	TGTGCCAGTAGAGAGACGGTATACAATGAGCAGTTCTTC
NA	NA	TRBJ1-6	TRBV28	CASSLRGLLYNSPLHF	TGTGCCAGCAGTTTGCGGGGGCTCCTCTATAATTCACCCCTCCACTTT
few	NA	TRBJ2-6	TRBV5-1	CASSEPSSSGANVLTF	TGCGCCAGCAGCGAGCCCAGTAGCTCTGGGGCCAACGTCCTGACTTTC
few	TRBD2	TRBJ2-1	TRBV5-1	CASRLSGALDEQFF	TGCGCCAGCAGACTTAGCGGGGCTTTAGATGAGCAGTTCTTC
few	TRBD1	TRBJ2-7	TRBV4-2	CASSHHSRDRGFEQYF	TGTGCCAGCAGCCATCATTCTCGGGACAGGGGGTTTGAGCAGTACTTC
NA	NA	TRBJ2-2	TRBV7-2	CASSLGGFGELFF	TGTGCCAGCAGCTTAGGAGGGTTCGGGGAGCTGTTTTTT